A single sample is the source of the 28 T cell receptor beta chains below, sequenced in a study of T cells in Graves' hyperthyroidism and ophthalmopathy. Template material for amplifying TCR beta CDR3 regions consisted of RNA transcripts. Initially, a first-round RT-PCR of the TCR CDR3 employed the HTBI primer set. TCRdb reprocessed the multiplex PCR reads via MiXCR and lists one record per CDR3 protein. The sample yields about 520,000 distinct CDR3 sequences, less than 25% seen once. The specimen was blood. The origin of the receptors is a woman aged 25 to 39 with Graves' ophthalmopathy.

This clonotype showed up many times. The genes are TRBV30 and TRBJ1-3; D remains ambiguous. With 4 bases removed from V and 1 base from J, the gap between germline ends came to 8 bases. Germline CDR1 GTSNPN, CDR2 SVGIG (reference sequence). CDR3 size: 13 residues. The CDR3 reads CAWTRTSGNTIYF. CDR3 bases: TGTGCCTGGACCCGGACTTCTGGAAACACCATATATTTT.

Concerning this clonotype itself: Since no conserved phenylalanine or tryptophan closes the CDR3, a read error is the likely cause. The chain is built from TRBV11-2 and TRBJ1-2; D not resolved. CDR1 and CDR2 from the germline V gene are SGHAT and FQNNGV. The CDR3 spans 14 residues. The germline V and J ends were trimmed by 2 bases and 3 bases, with 10 bases remaining between them. The CDR3 region has the DNA TGTGCCAGCAGCTTACGCCCGGGCGACTATGGCTACACCTAC. This sequence encodes CASSLRPGDYGYTY.

J is TRBJ2-7 and V is TRBV12-3 or TRBV12-4; 8 bases line up with TRBD2. The CDR3 covers 15 residues. The V segment lost 4 bases and the J segment 0 bases; nucleotides outside the gene matches: 5. This chain's CDR3 is CASSSERGTSYEQYF. The CDR3, as DNA: TGTGCCAGCAGTTCGGAGCGGGGGACCTCCTACGAGCAGTACTTC.

This rearrangement joins TRBV5-1 to TRBJ2-7; D is perhaps TRBD2 (6 bases). The V and J ends lost 3 bases and 0 bases respectively, with 16 bases between them. CDR3 size: 16 residues. Germline CDR1 reads SGHRS; CDR2 reads YFSETQ. CDR3 bases: TGCGCCAGCAGCTGGAACGGGGGTCGGAGCTCCTACGAGCAGTACTTC. This encodes CASSWNGGRSSYEQYF.

This clonotype was counted many times. The chain links TRBV7-2 to TRBJ1-2; no clear D. The V gene lost 2 bases and the J gene lost 6 bases, with 13 bases spanning the gap. The CDR3 sequence is 14 residues long. The germline gives CDR1 SGHTA, CDR2 FQGNSA. The CDR3 DNA sequence: TGTGCCAGCAGCTTATCCGGGTTAGGAGATGGCTACACCTTC. Its translation is CASSLSGLGDGYTF. Based on the CDR3 plus reference TRBV7-2 and TRBJ1-2, the full variable domain is GAGVSQSPSNKVTEKGKDVELRCDPISGHTALYWYRQSLGQGLEFLIYFQGNSAPDKSGLPSDRFSAERTGGSVSTLTIQRTQQEDSAVYLCASSLSGLGDGYTFGSGTRLTVV.

This clonotype was observed at least ten times. The chain employs TRBV20-1 and TRBJ1-1; TRBD1 is a possible D gene (6 bases). From germline, CDR1 is DFQATT and CDR2 SNEGSKA (reference sequence). The CDR3 loop spans 13 amino acids. V was clipped by 5 bases and J by 8 bases, with 18 bases between them. CDR3 sequence reads: CSAPFPQQGEAFF. In nucleotides, the CDR3 is TGCAGTGCTCCCTTTCCACAACAGGGAGAAGCTTTCTTT.

This clonotype was found many times. J is TRBJ2-2 and V is TRBV5-1; TRBD1 matches 10 bases. This CDR3 is built from 15 residues. With 4 bases clipped from V and 8 bases from J, the junction kept 8 bases outside the gene matches. Germline V gene sequence: CDR1 SGHRS, CDR2 YFSETQ. The CDR3 protein is CASSAMTGGGGELFF. The CDR3 region has the DNA TGCGCCAGCAGCGCCATGACAGGGGGCGGTGGGGAGCTGTTTTTT.

The chain couples TRBV6-1 to TRBJ1-5; TRBD1 matches 7 bases. The CDR3 has 15 amino acids. The V segment lost 6 bases and the J segment 4 bases; nucleotides outside the gene matches: 9. CDR1 and CDR2 (germline): MNHNS, SASEGT. The DNA of the CDR3 is TGTGCCAGCAGCTCCCCCGGGACAGCAAATCAGCCCCAGCATTTT. As protein: CASSSPGTANQPQHF.

Remarks on this clonotype: Possible read error: a much larger clone is one base away. The chain couples TRBV19 to TRBJ1-2; no definite D call. Germline values: CDR1 LNHDA, CDR2 SQIVND (reference sequence). This CDR3 region has 11 residues. The CDR3 reads CVSSIGAGYTF. The CDR3 bases are TGTGTCAGTAGTATTGGAGCGGGCTACACCTTC.

This clonotype appeared many times. The chain uses TRBV9 and TRBJ1-3; maybe TRBD1 (6 bases). Germline V gene sequence: CDR1 SGDLS, CDR2 YYNGEE. This CDR3 comprises 15 residues. The V gene lost 3 bases and the J gene lost 0 bases, with 10 bases spanning the gap. The CDR3: CASSAGALSGNTIYF. CDR3 bases: TGTGCCAGCAGCGCAGGGGCCCTCTCTGGAAACACCATATATTTT.

This sequence joins TRBV11-1 and TRBJ2-5; 11 positions match TRBD2. From germline, CDR1 is SGHAT and CDR2 FQDESV (reference sequence). The CDR3 sequence is 17 residues long. Trimming at V came to 5 bases and at J to 3 bases, leaving 11 bases not matched to a gene. CDR3: CASSPMQTSGTKETQYF. In nucleotides, the CDR3 is TGTGCCAGCAGCCCGATGCAGACTAGCGGGACGAAAGAGACCCAGTACTTC.

This clonotype was observed many times. CDR3 sequence reads: CASSFWRTLSGNTIYF. CDR3 DNA sequence: TGTGCCAGCAGTTTTTGGCGTACCCTCTCTGGAAACACCATATATTTT. J is TRBJ1-3 and V is TRBV28; no clear D. The CDR3 spans 16 residues. In germline, CDR1 is MDHEN, CDR2 SYDVKM. V was shortened by 3 bases and J by 0 bases, with 12 bases between the two germline ends.

This clonotype was counted at least ten times. The chain joins TRBV11-2 to TRBJ2-7, with 9 bases fitting TRBD2. With V trimmed by 1 base and J by 3 bases, 7 bases remained unmatched. The CDR3 has 16 residues. From germline, CDR1 is SGHAT and CDR2 FQNNGV. The CDR3 region is CASSLVGGTSSYEQYF. The CDR3, as DNA: TGTGCCAGCAGCTTAGTTGGCGGGACTAGCAGCTACGAGCAGTACTTC.

Many counts were recorded for this clonotype. The chain couples TRBV6-2 or TRBV6-3 to TRBJ1-5; D not certain. The CDR3 is 13 amino acids. Germline-derived CDR1 and CDR2 are MNHEY and SVGEGT. V was trimmed by 4 bases and J by 5 bases, leaving 9 bases between them. The CDR3 nucleotides are TGTGCCAGCAGTTGGGAGAGGGATCAGCCCCAGCATTTT. As protein: CASSWERDQPQHF.

This chain connects TRBV19 to TRBJ2-7; either TRBD1 or TRBD2 may supply D (6 bases each). Trimming removed 5 bases at V and 3 bases at J, with 14 bases between. Germline lookup yields CDR1 LNHDA and CDR2 SQIVND (reference sequence). The CDR3 runs to 14 residues. The CDR3 sequence: CASSPGGLHYEQYF. The CDR3 nucleotides are TGTGCCAGTAGTCCTGGGGGGCTACACTACGAGCAGTACTTC.

This sequence joins TRBV5-1 and TRBJ1-5; no reliable D call. The germline V gene encodes CDR1 SGHRS and CDR2 YFSETQ. This CDR3 contains 12 residues. Deletions cut 6 bases from V and 6 bases from J, with 10 bases between. CDR3 DNA: TGCGCCAGCATAGACCGAACTCAGCCCCAGCATTTT. Amino acids: CASIDRTQPQHF.

As regards this clonotype: Given the absence of the conserved phenylalanine or tryptophan at the CDR3 end, a read error is likely. The chain links TRBV3-1 to TRBJ1-3, with unresolved D. The CDR3 contains 15 residues. Germline V lookup: CDR1 LGHDT, CDR2 YNNKEL (reference sequence). Trimming pared 4 bases from V and 0 bases from J, leaving 10 bases between. CDR3: CASSLEDGSGNTIYV. The CDR3 DNA follows: TGTGCCAGCAGCCTAGAGGACGGCTCTGGAAACACCATATATGTT.

This clonotype has at least ten counts. The V call is TRBV27, the J call TRBJ1-5, with 10 bases identical to TRBD1. The germline V gene has CDR1 MNHEY and CDR2 SMNVEV (reference sequence). J lost 6 bases, V lost 3 bases, and 5 bases had no gene match. The CDR3 is 15 amino acids. The CDR3 loop reads CASSLTGGAGQPQHF. The DNA of the CDR3 is TGTGCCAGCAGTTTGACAGGGGGCGCGGGTCAGCCCCAGCATTTT.

This sequence joins TRBV5-6 and TRBJ2-5; D ambiguous. Germline CDR1 and CDR2: SGHDT and YYEEEE. V shed 4 bases and J shed 0 bases, with 10 bases lying between them. This CDR3 contains 14 residues. Here the CDR3 reads CASSPVGNQETQYF. In nucleotides, the CDR3 is TGTGCCAGCAGCCCGGTGGGGAACCAAGAGACCCAGTACTTC.

The chain uses TRBV12-3 or TRBV12-4 and TRBJ1-1; 7 nucleotides agree with TRBD1. J lost 10 bases, V lost 6 bases, and 11 bases had no gene match. This CDR3 spans 13 amino acids. CDR3 DNA: TGTGCCAGCAGCCCAGGGACAGACACTCGAGCTTTCTTT. Translation: CASSPGTDTRAFF.

This clonotype was counted at least ten times. The chain carries TRBV2 and TRBJ2-2, with D perhaps being TRBD1 or TRBD2 (5 bases each). Trimming shortened V by 3 bases and J by 9 bases, and 17 bases separated the two germline ends. The CDR3 runs to 15 residues. Per the germline V gene, CDR1 is SNHLY and CDR2 is FYNNEI. CDR3 coding DNA: TGTGCCAGCAGTGATTTGGAAGGTGGGACCCGGGAGCTGTTTTTT. Amino acid sequence: CASSDLEGGTRELFF.

The chain employs TRBV11-1 and TRBJ2-2, with TRBD1 matching 12 bases. This CDR3 spans 17 amino acids. The junction had 11 bases not matched to a gene; V was cut back by 5 bases and J by 7 bases. Per germline, CDR1 SGHAT and CDR2 FQDESV (reference sequence). The CDR3 reads CASSPPLGQGAGGELFF. CDR3 in DNA: TGTGCCAGCAGCCCCCCGCTGGGACAGGGGGCAGGCGGGGAGCTGTTTTTT.

The table lists this clonotype with many counts. The V call is TRBV20-1, the J call TRBJ1-2, with 8 positions matching TRBD1. Germline V lookup: CDR1 DFQATT, CDR2 SNEGSKA (reference sequence). The V segment lost 0 bases and the J segment 6 bases; nucleotides outside the gene matches: 9. The CDR3 has 15 residues. The CDR3 is CSARDYETGEHGYTF. CDR3 in DNA: TGCAGTGCTAGAGATTATGAGACAGGGGAACATGGCTACACCTTC.

The V and J genes are TRBV28 and TRBJ2-7; D is uncertain. Germline values: CDR1 MDHEN, CDR2 SYDVKM. The CDR3 runs to 12 residues. Trimming pared 8 bases from V and 0 bases from J, leaving 8 bases between. The chain's CDR3 is CASLGPSYEQYF. DNA for the CDR3: TGTGCCAGCCTTGGGCCCTCCTACGAGCAGTACTTC.

J is TRBJ1-1 and V is TRBV12-3 or TRBV12-4, with a possible D match to TRBD1 (6 bases). Trimming removed 7 bases from V and 1 base from J, with 22 bases in between. CDR3 length: 17 amino acids. CDR3 residues: CASTARGWRGGNTEAFF. In nucleotides, the CDR3 is TGTGCCAGCACCGCGAGGGGGTGGAGGGGAGGGAACACTGAAGCTTTCTTT.

This clonotype was observed at least ten times. The chain joins TRBV30 to TRBJ1-2; D remains unclear. The CDR3 is 13 amino acids. Trimming cost V 5 bases and J 4 bases, with 14 bases left between them. Germline V gene lookup returns CDR1 GTSNPN and CDR2 SVGIG (reference sequence). As DNA, the CDR3 is TGTGCCTGGCTGCCGAGGTACAGCTATGGCTACACCTTC. Protein product: CAWLPRYSYGYTF.

In its sample, this clonotype was seen a few times. The rearrangement links TRBV6-1 to TRBJ1-1; D not resolved. Germline CDR1 is MNHNS and CDR2 is SASEGT. V lost 11 bases, J lost 4 bases, and 11 bases lay in between. CDR3 length: 11 residues. The CDR3 coding sequence is TGTGCCGTGGTTAAGGGCACTGAAGCTTTCTTT. It specifies CAVVKGTEAFF.

A word on this clonotype: A read error may account for a junction end that differs from germline. The chain joins TRBV20-1 to TRBJ2-4; TRBD2 agrees at 7 bases. The CDR3 loop spans 13 amino acids. Germline V gene data show CDR1 as DFQATT and CDR2 as SNEGSKA (reference sequence). This CDR3 reads CSARGLAKNIKYF. The DNA of the CDR3 is TGCAGTGCTAGAGGACTAGCCAAAAACATTAAGTACTTC.